These 27 T cell receptor beta chains came from one sample sequenced in a study of graft-versus-host responses after intestinal transplantation. Repertoires were generated with immunoSEQ multiplex PCR, while TCRdb's copy carries only in-frame clones and drops some. This table has around 25,000 clones, about 39% appearing once. The source material was alloreactive CD4+ T cells from a mixed lymphocyte reaction culture, sampled before intestinal transplant. Subset: CFSE-low proliferating T cells sorted from approximately six-day pre-transplant mixed lymphocyte reaction (GvH or HvG direction). These receptors originate from a human patient who received an intestinal transplant.

This clone was picked up a small number of times. The V gene is TRBV6-1, the J gene TRBJ1-1, with D possibly TRBD1 on 5 matching bases. CDR1 and CDR2 (germline): MNHNS, SASEGT. CDR3 length: 13 residues. The V and J ends lost 5 bases and 5 bases respectively, with 12 bases between them. The CDR3 nucleotides read TGTGCCAGCAGTTGGGCAGGGCGAACTGAAGCTTTCTTT. It specifies CASSWAGRTEAFF.

This clone came up a few times. The rearrangement joins TRBV4-3 to TRBJ1-6; D is unclear. Deletions cut 1 base from V and 9 bases from J, with 13 bases between. CDR1 and CDR2 (germline): LGHNA, YSLEER. There are 15 residues in the CDR3. In DNA form, the CDR3 reads TGCGCCAGCAGCCAAGGAGGCCTTGGCGGTTCACCCCTCCACTTT. This sequence encodes CASSQGGLGGSPLHF.

This sequence joins TRBV4-2 and TRBJ2-4, with D possibly matching TRBD2 (5 bases). The CDR3 runs 15 residues. In germline, CDR1 is LGHNA, CDR2 YNFKEQ. Trimming took 0 bases from V and 0 from J, leaving 6 bases between them. Here the CDR3 reads CASSQDGLAKNIQYF. In nucleotides, the CDR3 is TGTGCCAGCAGCCAAGACGGACTAGCCAAAAACATTCAGTACTTC.

The J gene is TRBJ2-2, the V gene TRBV28; maybe TRBD1 (5 bases). The germline V and J ends were trimmed by 3 bases and 7 bases, with 15 bases remaining between them. Looked up from germline, CDR1 is MDHEN and CDR2 is SYDVKM. The CDR3 loop spans 15 amino acids. The CDR3 sequence: CASSFQGLRSGELFF. CDR3 bases: TGTGCCAGCAGTTTCCAGGGCCTTAGGAGCGGGGAGCTGTTTTTT. The full variable domain, completed using reference TRBV28 and TRBJ2-2, is DVKVTQSSRYLVKRTGEKVFLECVQDMDHENMFWYRQDPGLGLRLIYFSYDVKMKEKGDIPEGYSVSREKKERFSLILESASTNQTSMYLCASSFQGLRSGELFFGEGSRLTVL.

The gene calls are TRBV28 and TRBJ2-7; TRBD2 matches 13 bases. CDR3 size: 19 residues. Germline CDR1 MDHEN, CDR2 SYDVKM. V was pared by 5 bases and J by 1 base, with 14 bases of the junction left unmatched. DNA of the CDR3: TGTGCCAGCAGTAACCGGGACAGGGGACTAGCGGGGATTTCCTACGAGCAGTACTTC. Its protein is CASSNRDRGLAGISYEQYF. The full variable domain, completed using reference TRBV28 and TRBJ2-7, is DVKVTQSSRYLVKRTGEKVFLECVQDMDHENMFWYRQDPGLGLRLIYFSYDVKMKEKGDIPEGYSVSREKKERFSLILESASTNQTSMYLCASSNRDRGLAGISYEQYFGPGTRLTVT.

The V call is TRBV30, the J call TRBJ1-2; no clear D gene. The CDR3 runs 14 residues. V dropped 5 bases and J dropped 4 bases, with 17 bases sitting between them. Germline CDR1 is GTSNPN and CDR2 is SVGIG (reference sequence). CDR3 coding DNA: TGTGCCTGGTCCCGGGGTCAGGTTTTCTATGGCTACACCTTC. Protein: CAWSRGQVFYGYTF.

This clone was seen just once. The CDR3 DNA sequence: TGCGCCAGCAGTCTCGGAGACAGGGGCTATGGCTACACCTTC. It yields the protein CASSLGDRGYGYTF. The chain is built from TRBV4-3 and TRBJ1-2; 8 bases align to TRBD1. This CDR3 is built from 14 residues. Germline V lookup: CDR1 LGHNA, CDR2 YSLEER. Unmatched junction bases numbered 7, after V lost 6 bases and J lost 4 bases.

The chain joins TRBV11-2 to TRBJ1-1, with D perhaps TRBD1 (6 bases). Per the germline V gene, CDR1 is SGHAT and CDR2 is FQNNGV. The CDR3 spans 13 residues. V shed 5 bases and J shed 11 bases, with 18 bases lying between them. Here the CDR3 reads CASSPLLGGLAFF. The CDR3 coding sequence is TGTGCCAGCAGCCCCCTGCTCGGGGGGCTTGCTTTCTTT.

The V gene is TRBV4-2, the J gene TRBJ2-3; D perhaps matches TRBD2 (5 bases). CDR1 is LGHNA and CDR2 is YNFKEQ in the germline V gene. CDR3 length equals 16 residues. The V gene lost 3 bases and the J gene lost 1 base, with 14 bases spanning the gap. In DNA, the CDR3 is TGTGCCAGCAGCCAGGCCCGGGGATGGGGCACAGATACGCAGTATTTT. The encoded protein is CASSQARGWGTDTQYF.

This clone was seen more than once but under ten times. The chain links TRBV11-3 to TRBJ1-1; D is unresolved. Germline CDR1 is SGHNT and CDR2 is YENEEA. Trimming stripped 0 bases from V and 3 bases from J, with 5 bases between. CDR3 length equals 13 residues. CDR3 in amino acids: CASSLDRDTEAFF. DNA of the CDR3: TGTGCCAGCAGCTTAGATCGGGACACTGAAGCTTTCTTT. Full variable domain (remainder filled in from reference TRBV11-3 and TRBJ1-1): EAGVVQSPRYKIIEKKQPVAFWCNPISGHNTLYWYLQNLGQGPELLIRYENEEAVDDSQLPKDRFSAERLKGVDSTLKIQPAELGDSAVYLCASSLDRDTEAFFGQGTRLTVV.

The chain carries TRBV20-1 and TRBJ2-7; TRBD1 agrees at 9 bases. Germline CDR1 is DFQATT and CDR2 is SNEGSKA (reference sequence). The CDR3 extends over 11 amino acids. CDR3 nucleotides: TGCAGAGCGGACAGGGGTCGCGAGCAGTACTTC. Translated: CRADRGREQYF.

The chain combines TRBV2 with TRBJ1-1; possible D gene TRBD1, 6 bases. Deletions cut 6 bases from V and 10 bases from J, with 18 bases between. Germline V gives CDR1 SNHLY, CDR2 FYNNEI. The CDR3 contains 13 residues. CDR3 nucleotide sequence: TGTGCCAGCAGGTGGACAGAAATGGGAGTAGCTTTCTTT. It translates to CASRWTEMGVAFF.

The chain recombines TRBV4-2 with TRBJ1-1; 9 bases are shared with TRBD1. Germline CDR1 reads LGHNA; CDR2 reads YNFKEQ. The CDR3 extends over 15 amino acids. Trimming removed 4 bases from V and 4 bases from J; junction bases left unmatched: 7. This CDR3 reads CASSLEQGARTEAFF. Written as DNA, the CDR3 is TGTGCCAGCAGCCTTGAACAGGGGGCGCGCACTGAAGCTTTCTTT.

J is TRBJ2-7 and V is TRBV4-2; TRBD1 matches at 9 bases. V lost 1 base to trimming and J lost 1 base; unmatched junction nucleotides: 2. The CDR3 is 15 residues long. Germline values: CDR1 LGHNA, CDR2 YNFKEQ. The CDR3 here is CASSQGGQGSYEQYF. CDR3 nucleotide sequence: TGTGCCAGCAGCCAAGGGGGACAGGGATCCTACGAGCAGTACTTC.

In its sample, this clone was seen a few times. The chain uses TRBV2 and TRBJ2-7; 8 nucleotides align to TRBD1. CDR1 is SNHLY, CDR2 FYNNEI, per germline. The junction had 7 bases not matched to a gene; V was cut back by 6 bases and J by 0 bases. There are 15 residues in the CDR3. This CDR3 reads CASRTGTGSSYEQYF. Here the CDR3 DNA reads TGTGCCAGCAGAACAGGGACAGGCAGCTCCTACGAGCAGTACTTC.

V usage is TRBV15 and J usage is TRBJ2-7; tentatively, D is TRBD2 (5 bases). CDR1 and CDR2 from the germline V gene are LNHNV and YYDKDF (reference sequence). This CDR3 contains 12 residues. Trimming cost V 3 bases and J 3 bases, with 6 bases left between them. Here the CDR3 reads CATSRDFYEQYF. The CDR3 region has the DNA TGTGCCACCAGCAGGGACTTCTACGAGCAGTACTTC.

This clone showed up just a few times. CDR3 bases: TGCGCCAGCATCCCTGGCCTAGCGGGAGTACAGACCCAGTACTTC. Its protein is CASIPGLAGVQTQYF. The chain carries TRBV5-1 and TRBJ2-5; 10 bases match TRBD2. V shed 6 bases, J shed 6 bases, and the junction held 11 bases outside the gene matches. The CDR3 spans 15 residues. Germline CDR1 and CDR2: SGHRS and YFSETQ.

The sample holds a few counts of this clone. The chain has TRBV6-6 and TRBJ2-2; 7 bases match TRBD2. J was trimmed by 7 bases and V by 6 bases; bases with no gene match: 11. This CDR3 region has 15 residues. Germline CDR1 reads MNHNY; CDR2 reads SVGAGI (reference sequence). The CDR3 sequence is CASSPPAGVNGELFF. CDR3 in DNA: TGTGCCAGCAGCCCACCGGCGGGAGTGAACGGGGAGCTGTTTTTT.

The rearrangement uses TRBV28 and TRBJ2-1; 10 nucleotides align to TRBD2. With 3 bases clipped from V and 7 bases from J, the junction kept 6 bases outside the gene matches. CDR1 and CDR2 from the germline V gene are MDHEN and SYDVKM. CDR3 size: 15 residues. The CDR3 bases are TGTGCCAGCAGTTTCCAAGCGGGAGGGTGGAATGAGCAGTTCTTC. Amino acid sequence: CASSFQAGGWNEQFF. The whole variable domain, filled in from reference TRBV28 and TRBJ2-1, reads DVKVTQSSRYLVKRTGEKVFLECVQDMDHENMFWYRQDPGLGLRLIYFSYDVKMKEKGDIPEGYSVSREKKERFSLILESASTNQTSMYLCASSFQAGGWNEQFFGPGTRLTVL.

The chain employs TRBV6-6 and TRBJ1-1, with D possibly matching TRBD1 (5 bases). Trimming stripped 4 bases from V and 2 bases from J, with 8 bases between. The CDR3 totals 13 residues. Germline V gene sequence: CDR1 MNHNY, CDR2 SVGAGI (reference sequence). The chain's CDR3 is CASSFGHNTEAFF. In nucleotides, the CDR3 is TGTGCCAGCAGTTTCGGACATAACACTGAAGCTTTCTTT.

This chain joins TRBV25-1 and TRBJ1-4; 7 bases match TRBD1. The CDR3 is made up of 13 amino acids. Germline CDR1 is MGHDK and CDR2 is SYGVNS. V was pared by 4 bases and J by 11 bases, with 7 bases of the junction left unmatched. This chain's CDR3 is CASSGTGLGKLFF. CDR3 bases: TGTGCCAGCAGTGGGACAGGTTTGGGGAAACTGTTTTTT.

V gene TRBV21-1 combines with J gene TRBJ2-2; the table's D gene call, TRBD1, was not cross checked with the DNA. TRBV21-1 is a known pseudogene. The CDR3 has 15 amino acids. The CDR3: CASSKRGQGTGELFF. The CDR3 DNA sequence: TGTGCCAGCAGCAAACGGGGACAGGGCACCGGGGAGCTGTTTTTT.

J is TRBJ2-3 and V is TRBV28; 9 positions match TRBD1. Germline V gene data show CDR1 as MDHEN and CDR2 as SYDVKM. With 6 bases clipped from V and 4 bases from J, the junction kept 8 bases outside the gene matches. The CDR3 sequence is 15 residues long. The CDR3 nucleotides read TGTGCCAGCAGCCTGGACAGGGGTGTGTCAGATACGCAGTATTTT. Translated: CASSLDRGVSDTQYF.

The V gene is TRBV2, the J gene TRBJ2-6; 8 positions agree with TRBD1. Trimming cost V 4 bases and J 1 base; bases outside gene matches: 18. The CDR3 contains 21 residues. Germline CDR1 SNHLY, CDR2 FYNNEI. CDR3 residues: CASSVGTGYAPYISGANVLTF. The CDR3 DNA reads as TGTGCCAGCAGTGTGGGGACAGGCTATGCTCCATATATATCTGGGGCCAACGTCCTGACTTTC.

As regards this clone: The same CDR3 arises from other DNA sequences in this sample as well. The DNA for the CDR3 is TGTGCCAGCAGCTTCGGGAATTGGGAGACCCAGTACTTC. Its protein product is CASSFGNWETQYF. J is TRBJ2-5 and V is TRBV7-2, with TRBD2 as a possible D gene (5 bases). V was shortened by 3 bases and J by 5 bases, with 10 bases between the two germline ends. The CDR3 length is 13 residues. CDR1 SGHTA and CDR2 FQGNSA come from the germline V gene.

The chain is built from TRBV15 and TRBJ2-5; possibly TRBD2 for D (5 bases). The V gene lost 3 bases and the J gene lost 5 bases, with 10 bases spanning the gap. Germline V gene sequence: CDR1 LNHNV, CDR2 YYDKDF (reference sequence). The CDR3 is 13 residues long. The CDR3 sequence is CATSRDSIETQYF. The CDR3, as DNA: TGTGCCACCAGCAGGGACTCCATCGAGACCCAGTACTTC. The variable domain in full, with the rest retrieved from reference TRBV15 and TRBJ2-5, is DAMVIQNPRYQVTQFGKPVTLSCSQTLNHNVMYWYQQKSSQAPKLLFHYYDKDFNNEADTPDNFQSRRPNTSFCFLDIRSPGLGDTAMYLCATSRDSIETQYFGPGTRLLVL.

This chain links TRBV6-5 with TRBJ1-1; possible D gene TRBD1, 5 bases. The CDR3 runs 13 residues. V was trimmed by 4 bases and J by 2 bases, leaving 8 bases between them. Germline-derived CDR1 and CDR2 are MNHEY and SVGAGI. The CDR3 DNA sequence: TGTGCCAGCAGTTTCGGACATAACACTGAAGCTTTCTTT. It codes for CASSFGHNTEAFF.